The 20 T cell receptor beta chains reported below all come from one sample, sequenced in a study of T cell repertoires in cytomegalovirus infection. In TCRdb, the reads were re-called with MiXCR into one record per CDR3 protein. The sample lists some 99,000 distinct CDR3 sequences, about 30% seen once, with roughly 77% in the top ten. No antigen has been identified for these receptors. This specimen consisted of CD8+ T cells from cultured PBMCs, obtained from culture after CMV antigen stimulation. These receptors came from a human donor in good health (CMV status not recorded). Some clones in this sample may be carry-over from other donors' samples.

The chain combines TRBV2 with TRBJ1-5; D possibly corresponds to TRBD1 (5 bases). V lost 6 bases and J lost 0, with 9 bases in between. The CDR3 is made up of 14 amino acids. Per the germline V gene, CDR1 is SNHLY and CDR2 is FYNNEI. The CDR3 DNA follows: TGTGCCAGCAGACAGGTTTATAGCAATCAGCCCCAGCATTTT. Translation gives CASRQVYSNQPQHF.

The V gene is TRBV18, the J gene TRBJ2-3; 10 bases are shared with TRBD2. Losses at the gene ends were 3 bases for V and 2 bases for J; bases not matched to a gene: 5. The CDR3 totals 16 residues. The V gene's germline CDR1 is KGHSH and CDR2 LQKENI. The CDR3 nucleotides are TGTGCCAGCTCACCGCCCCTAGCGGGGGACACAGATACGCAGTATTTT. Translating gives CASSPPLAGDTDTQYF.

This clonotype has more than one count but fewer than ten. The rearrangement joins TRBV15 to TRBJ1-2, with D perhaps matching TRBD1 (6 bases). The CDR3 extends over 14 amino acids. Trimming removed 0 bases at V and 4 bases at J, with 9 bases between. Per the germline V gene, CDR1 is LNHNV and CDR2 is YYDKDF (reference sequence). The CDR3 nucleotides read TGTGCCACCAGCAGAGAGGACAGCCTCTATGGCTACACCTTC. It encodes CATSREDSLYGYTF.

This clonotype was seen more than once but under ten times. J is TRBJ1-5 and V is TRBV5-6; perhaps TRBD1 as D (5 bases). Germline CDR1 and CDR2: SGHDT and YYEEEE. This CDR3 has 15 residues. V was shortened by 0 bases and J by 0 bases, with 7 bases between the two germline ends. The CDR3 coding sequence is TGTGCCAGCAGCTTGGGACAGATTAGCAATCAGCCCCAGCATTTT. It specifies CASSLGQISNQPQHF. The complete variable domain, with remaining parts taken from reference TRBV5-6 and TRBJ1-5, reads DAGVTQSPTHLIKTRGQQVTLRCSPKSGHDTVSWYQQALGQGPQFIFQYYEEEERQRGNFPDRFSGHQFPNYSSELNVNALLLGDSALYLCASSLGQISNQPQHFGDGTRLSIL.

The sample holds a few counts of this clonotype. The V gene is TRBV28, the J gene TRBJ2-7, with D unresolved. This CDR3 region has 16 residues. The germline V gene encodes CDR1 MDHEN and CDR2 SYDVKM. V gave up 5 bases and J gave up 0 bases, with 17 bases separating them. The CDR3, as DNA: TGTGCCAGCAGTACCCACCTGCAGGCCAACTCCTACGAGCAGTACTTC. As protein: CASSTHLQANSYEQYF.

The V gene is TRBV7-6, the J gene TRBJ2-3; no definite D call. CDR1 is SGHVS and CDR2 is FNYEAQ in the germline V gene. V was trimmed by 5 bases and J by 2 bases, leaving 8 bases between them. This CDR3 has 13 residues. The CDR3 DNA sequence: TGTGCCAGCAGCCCGTGGGCCACAGATACGCAGTATTTT. Amino acids: CASSPWATDTQYF.

This clonotype showed up many times. The chain is built from TRBV7-2 and TRBJ2-3; D gene unclear. Per germline, CDR1 SGHTA and CDR2 FQGNSA. Between the trimmed V and J ends, which lost 3 bases and 4 bases, there was a span of 17 bases. The CDR3 runs 16 residues. The CDR3 DNA follows: TGTGCCAGCAGCTTGATAGGCCCTCACCCCCCAGATACGCAGTATTTT. Protein: CASSLIGPHPPDTQYF.

In its sample, this clonotype was seen many times. This chain links TRBV10-3 with TRBJ1-1; D not resolved. Germline V lookup: CDR1 ENHRY, CDR2 SYGVKD. This CDR3 is 15 amino acids long. V was cut by 2 bases and J by 0 bases, with 10 bases left in between. CDR3 residues: CAISELSGMNTEAFF. In DNA form, the CDR3 reads TGTGCCATCAGTGAGCTATCCGGGATGAACACTGAAGCTTTCTTT.

CDR3 in amino acids: CSARLPGDTQYF. In nucleotides, the CDR3 is TGCAGTGCTAGATTGCCGGGAGATACGCAGTATTTT. V is TRBV20-1 and J is TRBJ2-3; no reliable D call. Trimming shortened V by 2 bases and J by 5 bases, and 8 bases separated the two germline ends. Germline CDR1 and CDR2: DFQATT and SNEGSKA (reference sequence). This CDR3 is built from 12 residues.

This clonotype was detected ten times or more. This chain connects TRBV19 to TRBJ1-3; D gene uncertain. This CDR3 has 15 residues. Trimming removed 5 bases from V and 0 bases from J, with 11 bases in between. The germline V gene encodes CDR1 LNHDA and CDR2 SQIVND (reference sequence). DNA of the CDR3: TGTGCCAGTAGTTCGGCGGGCCACTCTGGAAACACCATATATTTT. The encoded protein is CASSSAGHSGNTIYF.

The rearrangement joins TRBV28 to TRBJ1-3, with 9 bases aligning to TRBD1. Trimming at V came to 4 bases and at J to 11 bases, leaving 12 bases not matched to a gene. The CDR3 contains 15 residues. Germline V gene sequence: CDR1 MDHEN, CDR2 SYDVKM. In DNA form, the CDR3 reads TGTGCCAGCAGTTCTCAGGGACAGGGACTTCAAGCCATATATTTT. Translation: CASSSQGQGLQAIYF. Full variable domain (remainder filled in from reference TRBV28 and TRBJ1-3): DVKVTQSSRYLVKRTGEKVFLECVQDMDHENMFWYRQDPGLGLRLIYFSYDVKMKEKGDIPEGYSVSREKKERFSLILESASTNQTSMYLCASSSQGQGLQAIYFGEGSWLTVV.

The sample holds a few counts of this clonotype. V is TRBV27 and J is TRBJ1-2; tentatively, D is TRBD1 (6 bases). The CDR3 has 16 residues. Trimming left V 5 bases short and J 3 bases short, with 19 bases between. The germline gives CDR1 MNHEY, CDR2 SMNVEV (reference sequence). CDR3 nucleotides: TGTGCCAGCAGTCCCCTAACAGGGTTCGGCGACTATGGCTACACCTTC. Amino acid sequence: CASSPLTGFGDYGYTF.

This clonotype was observed a few times. The chain joins TRBV6-5 to TRBJ2-3; TRBD2 agrees at 10 bases. This CDR3 spans 15 amino acids. Trimming cost V 2 bases and J 1 base; bases outside gene matches: 0. CDR1 and CDR2 from the germline V gene are MNHEY and SVGAGI. The chain's CDR3 is CASSYLAGGTDTQYF. DNA for the CDR3: TGTGCCAGCAGTTACCTAGCGGGGGGCACAGATACGCAGTATTTT.

V and J are TRBV19 and TRBJ1-2; D gene ambiguous. V was clipped by 4 bases and J by 4 bases, with 13 bases between them. Germline V lookup: CDR1 LNHDA, CDR2 SQIVND (reference sequence). The CDR3 loop spans 14 amino acids. The CDR3 DNA is TGTGCCAGTAGTACTCCGGGATGCGGCTATGGCTACACCTTC. Its protein product is CASSTPGCGYGYTF.

The CDR3 sequence: CASSWGQTLQETQYF. CDR3 nucleotides: TGTGCCAGCAGCTGGGGACAAACACTCCAAGAGACCCAGTACTTC. The chain uses TRBV5-6 and TRBJ2-5, with TRBD1 as a possible D gene (6 bases). V dropped 3 bases and J dropped 1 base, with 13 bases sitting between them. Germline CDR1 SGHDT, CDR2 YYEEEE. CDR3 length equals 15 residues. Drawing the rest from reference TRBV5-6 and TRBJ2-5, the complete variable domain is DAGVTQSPTHLIKTRGQQVTLRCSPKSGHDTVSWYQQALGQGPQFIFQYYEEEERQRGNFPDRFSGHQFPNYSSELNVNALLLGDSALYLCASSWGQTLQETQYFGPGTRLLVL.

This clonotype was found a few times. The chain joins TRBV18 to TRBJ2-5; D might be TRBD1 (6 bases). CDR3 length: 15 residues. Germline CDR1 KGHSH, CDR2 LQKENI. Trimming shortened V by 3 bases and J by 5 bases, and 16 bases separated the two germline ends. CDR3 amino acids: CASSPVPGGEETQYF. The CDR3 coding sequence is TGTGCCAGCTCACCCGTCCCTGGGGGCGAGGAGACCCAGTACTTC.

DNA of the CDR3: TGCGCCAGCAGCTTGGACCTGGGGGGCAGTGAAGCTTTCTTT. Amino acid sequence: CASSLDLGGSEAFF. V and J are TRBV5-1 and TRBJ1-1; D possibly corresponds to TRBD1 (6 bases). CDR3 length equals 14 residues. The ends were cut back, 0 bases at V and 7 bases at J, with 13 bases in the middle. Germline CDR1 is SGHRS and CDR2 is YFSETQ.

V is TRBV27 and J is TRBJ1-6; a possible D gene is TRBD1 (6 bases). This CDR3 has 16 residues. V shed 4 bases and J shed 2 bases, with 12 bases lying between them. CDR1 is MNHEY, CDR2 SMNVEV, per germline (reference sequence). The CDR3 bases are TGTGCCAGCAGTTCCCAACAGGGTCCCTATAATTCACCCCTCCACTTT. This sequence encodes CASSSQQGPYNSPLHF.

This clonotype was picked up many times. The chain employs TRBV5-4 and TRBJ2-1, with 9 bases aligning to TRBD1. The V gene's germline CDR1 is SGHNT and CDR2 YYREEE (reference sequence). The CDR3 runs 16 residues. Trimming at V came to 3 bases and at J to 4 bases, leaving 8 bases not matched to a gene. In DNA form, the CDR3 reads TGTGCCAGCAGCTCCACCGGGACAGGGCCGTACAATGAGCAGTTCTTC. Residues: CASSSTGTGPYNEQFF.

This clonotype was detected a few times. This chain joins TRBV4-1 and TRBJ1-1, with D possibly matching TRBD1 (5 bases). The V and J ends lost 0 bases and 0 bases respectively, with 14 bases between them. The CDR3 sequence is 17 residues long. CDR1 and CDR2 from the germline V gene are MGHRA and YSYEKL. The DNA of the CDR3 is TGCGCCAGCAGCCAAGATGTCGGGGGGACTCTGAACACTGAAGCTTTCTTT. It encodes CASSQDVGGTLNTEAFF.